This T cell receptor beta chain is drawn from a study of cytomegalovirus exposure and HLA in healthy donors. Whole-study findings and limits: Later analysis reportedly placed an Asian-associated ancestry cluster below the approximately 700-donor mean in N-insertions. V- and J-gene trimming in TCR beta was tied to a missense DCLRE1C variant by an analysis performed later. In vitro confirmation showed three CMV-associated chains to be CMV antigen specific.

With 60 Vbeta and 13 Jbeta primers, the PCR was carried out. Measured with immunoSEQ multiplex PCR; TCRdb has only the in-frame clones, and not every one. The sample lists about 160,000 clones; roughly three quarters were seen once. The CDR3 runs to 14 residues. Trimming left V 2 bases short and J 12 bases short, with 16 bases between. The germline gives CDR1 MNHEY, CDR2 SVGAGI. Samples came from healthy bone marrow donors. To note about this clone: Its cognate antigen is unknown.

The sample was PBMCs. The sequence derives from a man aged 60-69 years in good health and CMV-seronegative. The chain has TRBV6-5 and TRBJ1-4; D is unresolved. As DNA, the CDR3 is TGTGCCAGCAGTTACCGGAGGCCCCTCGGGCAACTGTTTTTT. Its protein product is CASSYRRPLGQLFF.